These 12 T cell receptor beta chains originate from one sample sequenced in a study of T cell responses to AZD1222 COVID-19 vaccine. The repertoire was sequenced with immunoSEQ multiplex PCR; TCRdb's copy has only in-frame clones and lacks some. The sample records 100,000 to 150,000 clones, around 94% being singletons. The sequenced sample was peripheral blood, obtained on day 0 of AZD1222 vaccination. All receptors come from an adult in good health.

The table lists this clone with a count of one. V is TRBV18 and J is TRBJ2-3, with D perhaps TRBD2 (6 bases). The germline V and J ends were trimmed by 6 bases and 6 bases, with 7 bases remaining between them. The length of the CDR3 is 11 residues. Germline V gives CDR1 KGHSH, CDR2 LQKENI. The CDR3 spells CASSEGDTQYF. The CDR3 DNA sequence: TGTGCCAGCTCGGAGGGGGATACGCAGTATTTT.

The chain combines TRBV19 with TRBJ1-2; TRBD1 agrees at 7 bases. The CDR3 length is 13 residues. The germline gives CDR1 LNHDA, CDR2 SQIVND (reference sequence). V lost 6 bases and J lost 4; bases outside the gene matches: 5. CDR3 sequence reads: CASRTTGFYGYTF. DNA of the CDR3: TGTGCCAGTAGAACGACAGGGTTCTATGGCTACACCTTC.

This clone was counted between two and nine times. The chain links TRBV7-9 to TRBJ2-5; D might be TRBD1 (6 bases). The length of the CDR3 is 14 residues. Trimming stripped 5 bases from V and 2 bases from J, with 12 bases between. Germline V gene data show CDR1 as SEHNR and CDR2 as FQNEAQ (reference sequence). The CDR3 loop is CASSTRTAQETQYF. For the CDR3, the DNA is TGTGCCAGCAGCACCCGGACAGCGCAAGAGACCCAGTACTTC.

The CDR3 region has the DNA TGTGCCAGCAGCTTAGCGACGCATTCCTACGAGCAGTACTTC. Amino acids: CASSLATHSYEQYF. The rearrangement links TRBV7-9 to TRBJ2-7; D is uncertain. The germline V gene has CDR1 SEHNR and CDR2 FQNEAQ (reference sequence). The length of the CDR3 is 14 residues. Trimming took off 0 bases at V and 1 base at J, with 7 bases between the two ends.

The chain is built from TRBV4-1 and TRBJ1-5; D is undetermined. The CDR3 loop spans 14 amino acids. Trimming shortened V by 1 base and J by 7 bases, and 11 bases separated the two germline ends. CDR1 MGHRA and CDR2 YSYEKL come from the germline V gene. In DNA, the CDR3 is TGCGCCAGCAGCCAAGTTGGGAGTCGGCAGCCCCAGCATTTT. It translates to CASSQVGSRQPQHF.

In its sample, this clone was seen once. The V gene is TRBV7-2, the J gene TRBJ1-1, with D hard to call. The V gene lost 4 bases and the J gene lost 7 bases, with 10 bases spanning the gap. CDR3 length equals 12 residues. Germline CDR1 reads SGHTA; CDR2 reads FQGNSA. In DNA form, the CDR3 reads TGTGCCAGCAGCTCACCTTGGGGTGAAGCTTTCTTT. Residues: CASSSPWGEAFF.

This rearrangement joins TRBV6-5 to TRBJ1-3; TRBD1 matches at 9 bases. Germline trimming cut 8 bases from V and 0 bases from J; bases unmatched to any gene: 2. CDR1 is MNHEY and CDR2 is SVGAGI in the germline V gene. The CDR3 is 14 amino acids. CDR3 amino acids: CASGQGSSGNTIYF. The DNA for the CDR3 is TGTGCCAGCGGACAGGGGAGCTCTGGAAACACCATATATTTT.

V gene TRBV27 combines with J gene TRBJ1-4; the D gene is possibly TRBD1 (5 bases). This CDR3 is built from 16 residues. Germline-derived CDR1 and CDR2 are MNHEY and SMNVEV (reference sequence). With 6 bases removed from V and 6 bases from J, the gap between germline ends came to 20 bases. This CDR3 is CASSKGRATLHEKLFF. In DNA form, the CDR3 reads TGTGCCAGCAGCAAGGGGAGGGCCACCCTGCATGAAAAACTGTTTTTT.

The V call is TRBV7-2, the J call TRBJ2-1, with TRBD1 matching over 8 bases. This CDR3 spans 16 amino acids. Unmatched junction bases numbered 8, after V lost 4 bases and J lost 3 bases. The germline CDR1 and CDR2 sequences are SGHTA and FQGNSA. In DNA, the CDR3 is TGTGCCAGCAGCTCCATGGGGGGACAGGTCTACAATGAGCAGTTCTTC. Amino acid sequence: CASSSMGGQVYNEQFF.

This clone was seen a few times. This rearrangement joins TRBV6-1 to TRBJ2-7; possible D gene TRBD2, 7 bases. Trimming removed 3 bases at V and 3 bases at J, with 18 bases between. CDR3 size: 16 residues. Germline loops: CDR1 MNHNS, CDR2 SASEGT. In DNA, the CDR3 is TGTGCCAGCAGTGACACCCCCGGGGGGCCGTACTACGAGCAGTACTTC. It specifies CASSDTPGGPYYEQYF.

Regarding this clone: The same CDR3 also results from other DNA sequences found in this sample. The chain is built from TRBV5-4 and TRBJ1-2; TRBD1 matches 9 bases. The CDR3 extends over 13 amino acids. V lost 2 bases, J lost 6 bases, and 2 bases stayed unmatched. Germline CDR1 and CDR2: SGHNT and YYREEE (reference sequence). The CDR3 DNA sequence: TGTGCCAGCAGCTTACAGGGGGCTGATGGCTACACCTTC. Its translation: CASSLQGADGYTF.

The rearrangement links TRBV2 to TRBJ1-4; 7 bases agree with TRBD1. J was trimmed by 2 bases and V by 7 bases; bases with no gene match: 7. This CDR3 contains 15 residues. The germline gives CDR1 SNHLY, CDR2 FYNNEI. The CDR3 coding sequence is TGTGCCAGCACTACCGACAGGGTTACTAATGAAAAACTGTTTTTT. Protein product: CASTTDRVTNEKLFF.